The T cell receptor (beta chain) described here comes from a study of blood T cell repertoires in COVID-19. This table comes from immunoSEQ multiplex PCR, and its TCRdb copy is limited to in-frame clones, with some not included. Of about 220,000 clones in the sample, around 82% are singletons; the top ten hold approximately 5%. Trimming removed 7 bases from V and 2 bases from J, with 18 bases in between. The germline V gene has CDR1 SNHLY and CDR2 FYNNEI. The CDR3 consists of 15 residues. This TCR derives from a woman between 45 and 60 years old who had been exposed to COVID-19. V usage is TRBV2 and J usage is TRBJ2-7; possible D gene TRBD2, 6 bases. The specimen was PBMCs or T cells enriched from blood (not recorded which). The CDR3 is CASKDRGVGAYEQYF. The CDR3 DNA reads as TGTGCCAGCAAGGACCGCGGGGTAGGAGCCTACGAGCAGTACTTC.